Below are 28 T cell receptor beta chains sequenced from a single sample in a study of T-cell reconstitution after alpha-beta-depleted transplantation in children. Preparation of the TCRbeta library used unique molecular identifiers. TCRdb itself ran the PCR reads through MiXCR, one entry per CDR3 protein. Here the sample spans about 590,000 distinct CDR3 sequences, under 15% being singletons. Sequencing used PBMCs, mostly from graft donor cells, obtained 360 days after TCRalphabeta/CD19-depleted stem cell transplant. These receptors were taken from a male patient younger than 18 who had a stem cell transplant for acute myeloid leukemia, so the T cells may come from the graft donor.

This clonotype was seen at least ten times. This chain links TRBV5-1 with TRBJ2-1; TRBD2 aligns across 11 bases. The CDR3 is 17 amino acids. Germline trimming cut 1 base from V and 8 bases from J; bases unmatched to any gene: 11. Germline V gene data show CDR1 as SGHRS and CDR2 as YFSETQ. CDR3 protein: CASSLTSLTSGKDEQFF. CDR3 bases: TGCGCCAGCAGCTTGACGTCTTTGACTAGCGGGAAGGATGAGCAGTTCTTC.

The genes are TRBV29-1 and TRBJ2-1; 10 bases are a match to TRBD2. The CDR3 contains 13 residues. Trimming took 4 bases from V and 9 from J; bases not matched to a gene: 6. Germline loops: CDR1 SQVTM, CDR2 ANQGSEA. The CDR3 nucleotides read TGCAGCGTTGGGGTTAGCGGGAGGATTGAGCAGTTCTTC. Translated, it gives CSVGVSGRIEQFF.

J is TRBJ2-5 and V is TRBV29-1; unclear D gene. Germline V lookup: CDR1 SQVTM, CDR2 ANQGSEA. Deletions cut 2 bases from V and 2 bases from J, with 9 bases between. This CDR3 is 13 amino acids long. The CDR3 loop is CSVERPFQETQYF. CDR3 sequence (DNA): TGCAGCGTTGAACGCCCCTTTCAAGAGACCCAGTACTTC.

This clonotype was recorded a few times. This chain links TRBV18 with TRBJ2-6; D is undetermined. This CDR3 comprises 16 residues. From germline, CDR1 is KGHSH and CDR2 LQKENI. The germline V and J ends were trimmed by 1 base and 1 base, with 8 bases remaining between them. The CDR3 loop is CASSPLRSSGANVLTF. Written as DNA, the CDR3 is TGTGCCAGCTCACCACTTCGCAGTTCTGGGGCCAACGTCCTGACTTTC.

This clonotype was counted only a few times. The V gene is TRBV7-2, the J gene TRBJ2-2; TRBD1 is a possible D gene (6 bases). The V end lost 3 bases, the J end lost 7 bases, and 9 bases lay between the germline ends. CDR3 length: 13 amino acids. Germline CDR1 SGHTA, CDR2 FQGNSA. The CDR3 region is CASSFTGIGELFF. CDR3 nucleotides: TGTGCCAGCAGCTTCACAGGGATCGGGGAGCTGTTTTTT. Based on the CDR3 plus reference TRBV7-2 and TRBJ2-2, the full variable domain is GAGVSQSPSNKVTEKGKDVELRCDPISGHTALYWYRQSLGQGLEFLIYFQGNSAPDKSGLPSDRFSAERTGGSVSTLTIQRTQQEDSAVYLCASSFTGIGELFFGEGSRLTVL.

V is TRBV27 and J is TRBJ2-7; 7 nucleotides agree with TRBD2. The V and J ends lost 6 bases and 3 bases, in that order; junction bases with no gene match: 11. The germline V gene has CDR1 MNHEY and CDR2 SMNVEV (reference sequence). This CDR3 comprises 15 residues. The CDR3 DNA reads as TGTGCCAGCAGGCCTATGGGGGAGGGCCACTACGAGCAGTACTTC. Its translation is CASRPMGEGHYEQYF.

Here the CDR3 reads CASGFDGPQHF. The CDR3 DNA sequence: TGTGCCAGCGGATTCGATGGGCCCCAGCATTTT. The rearrangement links TRBV11-2 to TRBJ1-5; no reliable D call. Looked up from germline, CDR1 is SGHAT and CDR2 is FQNNGV. V was trimmed by 8 bases and J by 9 bases, leaving 11 bases between them. This CDR3 comprises 11 residues.

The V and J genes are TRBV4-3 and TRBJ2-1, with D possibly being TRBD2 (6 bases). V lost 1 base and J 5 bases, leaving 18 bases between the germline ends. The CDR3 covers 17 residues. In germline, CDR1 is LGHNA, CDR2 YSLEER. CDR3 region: CASSQGGTHSPNNEQFF. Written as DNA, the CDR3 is TGCGCCAGCAGCCAAGGGGGGACTCATTCACCCAACAATGAGCAGTTCTTC.

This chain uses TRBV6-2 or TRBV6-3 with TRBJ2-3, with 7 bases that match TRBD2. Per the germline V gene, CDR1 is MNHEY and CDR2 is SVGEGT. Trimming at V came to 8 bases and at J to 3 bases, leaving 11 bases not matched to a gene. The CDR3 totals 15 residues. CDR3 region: CASRRAGEWTDTQYF. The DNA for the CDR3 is TGTGCCAGCCGCCGGGCGGGAGAATGGACAGATACGCAGTATTTT.

The chain's CDR3 is CASSDRDRGLTDTQYF. The CDR3 region has the DNA TGTGCCAGCAGTGATCGGGACAGGGGGCTCACAGATACGCAGTATTTT. The gene calls are TRBV6-1 and TRBJ2-3; 12 nucleotides align to TRBD1. This CDR3 spans 16 amino acids. Per the germline V gene, CDR1 is MNHNS and CDR2 is SASEGT. After removal of 3 bases from V and 2 bases from J, the junction contained 3 bases not matched to a gene.

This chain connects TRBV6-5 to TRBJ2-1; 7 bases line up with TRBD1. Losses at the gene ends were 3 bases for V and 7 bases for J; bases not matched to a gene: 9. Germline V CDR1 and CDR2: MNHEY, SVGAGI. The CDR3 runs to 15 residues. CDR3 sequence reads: CASSYYGTVGNEQFF. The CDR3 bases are TGTGCCAGCAGTTATTATGGGACAGTTGGTAATGAGCAGTTCTTC.

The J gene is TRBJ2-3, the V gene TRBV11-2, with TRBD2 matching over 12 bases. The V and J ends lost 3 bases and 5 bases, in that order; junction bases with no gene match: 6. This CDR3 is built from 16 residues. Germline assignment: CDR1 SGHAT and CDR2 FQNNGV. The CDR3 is CASSFLTSGSGDTQYF. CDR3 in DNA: TGTGCCAGCAGCTTCCTGACTAGCGGGAGTGGAGATACGCAGTATTTT. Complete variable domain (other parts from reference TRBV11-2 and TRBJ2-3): EAGVAQSPRYKIIEKRQSVAFWCNPISGHATLYWYQQILGQGPKLLIQFQNNGVVDDSQLPKDRFSAERLKGVDSTLKIQPAKLEDSAVYLCASSFLTSGSGDTQYFGPGTRLTVL.

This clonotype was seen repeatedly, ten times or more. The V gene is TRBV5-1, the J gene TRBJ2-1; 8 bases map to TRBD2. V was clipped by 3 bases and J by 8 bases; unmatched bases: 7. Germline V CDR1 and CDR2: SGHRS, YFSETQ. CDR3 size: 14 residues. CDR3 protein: CASSYPLADHEQFF. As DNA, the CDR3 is TGCGCCAGCAGCTACCCACTAGCGGACCATGAGCAGTTCTTC. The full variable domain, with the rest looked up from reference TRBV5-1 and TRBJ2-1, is KAGVTQTPRYLIKTRGQQVTLSCSPISGHRSVSWYQQTPGQGLQFLFEYFSETQRNKGNFPGRFSGRQFSNSRSEMNVSTLELGDSALYLCASSYPLADHEQFFGPGTRLTVL.

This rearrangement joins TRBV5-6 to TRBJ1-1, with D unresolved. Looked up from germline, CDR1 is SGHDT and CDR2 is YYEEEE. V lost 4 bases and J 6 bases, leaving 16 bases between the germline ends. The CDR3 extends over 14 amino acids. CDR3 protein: CASSPIRRISEAFF. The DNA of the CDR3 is TGTGCCAGCAGCCCAATCAGGAGGATTTCTGAAGCTTTCTTT. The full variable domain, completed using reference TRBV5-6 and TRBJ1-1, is DAGVTQSPTHLIKTRGQQVTLRCSPKSGHDTVSWYQQALGQGPQFIFQYYEEEERQRGNFPDRFSGHQFPNYSSELNVNALLLGDSALYLCASSPIRRISEAFFGQGTRLTVV.

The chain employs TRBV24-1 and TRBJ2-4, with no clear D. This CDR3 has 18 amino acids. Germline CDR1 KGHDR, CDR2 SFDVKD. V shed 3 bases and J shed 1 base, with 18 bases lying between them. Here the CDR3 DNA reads TGTGCCACCAGTGATGCCCCGAAACAGTTAGGGGCCAAAAACATTCAGTACTTC. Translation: CATSDAPKQLGAKNIQYF.

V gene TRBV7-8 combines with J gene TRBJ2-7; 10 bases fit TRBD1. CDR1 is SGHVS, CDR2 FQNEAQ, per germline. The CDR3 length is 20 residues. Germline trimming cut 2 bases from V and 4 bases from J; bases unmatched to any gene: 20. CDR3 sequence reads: CASSLMIGQGVSSGSYEQYF. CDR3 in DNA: TGTGCCAGCAGCTTAATGATCGGACAGGGGGTTTCTTCCGGTTCGTACGAGCAGTACTTC.

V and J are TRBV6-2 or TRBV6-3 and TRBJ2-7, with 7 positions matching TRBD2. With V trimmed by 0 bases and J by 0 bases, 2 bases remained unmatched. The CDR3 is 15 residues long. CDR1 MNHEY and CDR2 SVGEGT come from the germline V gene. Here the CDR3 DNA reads TGTGCCAGCAGTTACTCGCGGGAGCTCTCCTACGAGCAGTACTTC. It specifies CASSYSRELSYEQYF.

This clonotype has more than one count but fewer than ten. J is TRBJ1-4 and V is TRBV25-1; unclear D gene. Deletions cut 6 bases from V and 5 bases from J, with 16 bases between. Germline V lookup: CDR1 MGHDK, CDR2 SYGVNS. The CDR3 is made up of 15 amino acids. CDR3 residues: CASRKSSYHNEKLFF. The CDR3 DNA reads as TGTGCCAGCAGGAAAAGCAGTTACCACAATGAAAAACTGTTTTTT.

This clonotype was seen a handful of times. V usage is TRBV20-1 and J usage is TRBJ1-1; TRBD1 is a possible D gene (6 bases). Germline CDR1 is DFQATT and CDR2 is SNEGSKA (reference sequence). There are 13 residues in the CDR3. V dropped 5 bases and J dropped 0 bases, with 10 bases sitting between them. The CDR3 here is CSAVGQMNTEAFF. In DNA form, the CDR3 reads TGCAGTGCTGTTGGACAGATGAACACTGAAGCTTTCTTT.

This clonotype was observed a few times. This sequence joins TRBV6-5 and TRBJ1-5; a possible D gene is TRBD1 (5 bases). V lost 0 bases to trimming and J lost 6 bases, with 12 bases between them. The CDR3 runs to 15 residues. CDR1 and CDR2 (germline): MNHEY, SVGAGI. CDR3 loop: CASSYSISGTQPQHF. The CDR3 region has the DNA TGTGCCAGCAGTTACTCGATCTCGGGGACTCAGCCCCAGCATTTT.

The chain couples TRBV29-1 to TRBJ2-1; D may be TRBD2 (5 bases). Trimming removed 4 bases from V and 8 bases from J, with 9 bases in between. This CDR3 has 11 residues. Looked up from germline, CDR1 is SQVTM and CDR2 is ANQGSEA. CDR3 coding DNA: TGCAGCGTTGGAGGGATGGATGAGCAGTTCTTC. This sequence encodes CSVGGMDEQFF.

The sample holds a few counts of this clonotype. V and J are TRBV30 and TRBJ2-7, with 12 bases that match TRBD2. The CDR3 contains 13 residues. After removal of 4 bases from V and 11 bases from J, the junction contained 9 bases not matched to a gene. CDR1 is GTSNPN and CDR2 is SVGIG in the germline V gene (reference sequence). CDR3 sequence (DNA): TGTGCCTGGATCACCCTAGCGGGAGGGAAGAAGTACTTC. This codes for CAWITLAGGKKYF.

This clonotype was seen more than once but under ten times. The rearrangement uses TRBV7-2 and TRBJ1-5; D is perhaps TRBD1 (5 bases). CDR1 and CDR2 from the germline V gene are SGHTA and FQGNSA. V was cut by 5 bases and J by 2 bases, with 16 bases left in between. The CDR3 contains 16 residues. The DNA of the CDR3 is TGTGCCAGCAGCCTCGAGGGGATGGTAGGCAATCAGCCCCAGCATTTT. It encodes CASSLEGMVGNQPQHF.

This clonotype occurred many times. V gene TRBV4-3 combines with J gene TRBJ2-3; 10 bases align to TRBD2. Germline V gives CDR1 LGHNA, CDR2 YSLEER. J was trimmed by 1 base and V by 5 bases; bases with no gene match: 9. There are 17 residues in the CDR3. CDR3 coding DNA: TGCGCCAGCAGCTCCCAGCGGGAGGGGTTTCGCACAGATACGCAGTATTTT. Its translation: CASSSQREGFRTDTQYF.

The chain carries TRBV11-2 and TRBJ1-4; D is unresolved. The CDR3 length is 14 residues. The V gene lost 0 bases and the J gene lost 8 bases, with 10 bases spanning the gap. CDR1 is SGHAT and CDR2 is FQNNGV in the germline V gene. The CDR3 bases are TGTGCCAGCAGCTTAGAGCCGGCTCCGGAAAAACTGTTTTTT. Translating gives CASSLEPAPEKLFF.

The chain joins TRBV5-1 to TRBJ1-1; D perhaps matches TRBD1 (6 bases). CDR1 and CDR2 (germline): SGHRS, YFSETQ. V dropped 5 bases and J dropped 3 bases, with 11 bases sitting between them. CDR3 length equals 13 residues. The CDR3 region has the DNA TGCGCCAGCAGACTAGGGGGGGACACTGAAGCTTTCTTT. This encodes CASRLGGDTEAFF.

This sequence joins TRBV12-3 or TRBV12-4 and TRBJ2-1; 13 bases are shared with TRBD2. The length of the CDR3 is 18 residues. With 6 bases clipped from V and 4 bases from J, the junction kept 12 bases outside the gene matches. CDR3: CASRETSGRPLTYNEQFF. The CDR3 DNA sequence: TGTGCCAGCAGGGAGACTAGCGGGAGGCCCCTGACGTACAATGAGCAGTTCTTC.

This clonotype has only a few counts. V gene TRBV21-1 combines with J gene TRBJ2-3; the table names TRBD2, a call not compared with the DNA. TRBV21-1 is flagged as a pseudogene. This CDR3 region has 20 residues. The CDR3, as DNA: TGTGCCAGTCGAGGTTGGACTAGCGGGAGGCCCACCTATAGCACAGATACGCAGTATTTT. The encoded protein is CASRGWTSGRPTYSTDTQYF.